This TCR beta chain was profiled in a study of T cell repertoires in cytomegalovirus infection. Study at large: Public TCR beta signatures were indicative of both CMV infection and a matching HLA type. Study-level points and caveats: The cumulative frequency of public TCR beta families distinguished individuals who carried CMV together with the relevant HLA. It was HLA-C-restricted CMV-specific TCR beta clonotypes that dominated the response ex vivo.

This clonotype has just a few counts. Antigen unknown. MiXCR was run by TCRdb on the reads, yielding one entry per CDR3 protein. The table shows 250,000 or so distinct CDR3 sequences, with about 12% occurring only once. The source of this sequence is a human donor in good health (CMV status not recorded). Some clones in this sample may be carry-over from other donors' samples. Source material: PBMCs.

CDR3 in amino acids: CASSLIKTSGSSEQFF. The CDR3 DNA follows: TGTGCCAGCAGTTTAATAAAGACTAGCGGGAGTTCTGAGCAGTTCTTC. This sequence joins TRBV27 and TRBJ2-1, with TRBD2 matching over 12 bases. This CDR3 region has 16 residues. CDR1 is MNHEY and CDR2 is SMNVEV in the germline V gene (reference sequence). The trim removed 2 bases at V and 9 bases at J, leaving 8 bases unmatched.